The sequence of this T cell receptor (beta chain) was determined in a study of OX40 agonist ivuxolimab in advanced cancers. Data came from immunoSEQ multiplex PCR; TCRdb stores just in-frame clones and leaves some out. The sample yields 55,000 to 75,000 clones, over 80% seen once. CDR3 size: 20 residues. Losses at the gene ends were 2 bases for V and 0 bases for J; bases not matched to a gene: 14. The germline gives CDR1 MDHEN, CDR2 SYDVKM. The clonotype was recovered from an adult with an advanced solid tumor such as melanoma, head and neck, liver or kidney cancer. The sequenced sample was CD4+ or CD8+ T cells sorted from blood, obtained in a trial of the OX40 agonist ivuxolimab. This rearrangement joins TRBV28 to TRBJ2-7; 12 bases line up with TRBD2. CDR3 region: CASSLGDVGLAGSSSYEQYF. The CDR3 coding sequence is TGTGCCAGCAGTTTAGGGGACGTCGGACTAGCGGGAAGTAGCTCCTACGAGCAGTACTTC.